This T cell receptor (beta chain) was retrieved from a study of cytomegalovirus exposure and HLA in healthy donors. This clone was detected only once. PCR amplification relied on 60 Vbeta primers (plus 13 Jbeta primers). The repertoire was sequenced with immunoSEQ multiplex PCR; TCRdb's copy has only in-frame clones and lacks some. The data contain 200,000 to 300,000 clones, 70% to 90% of them singletons. Trimming cost V 5 bases and J 6 bases; bases outside gene matches: 9. The CDR3 runs to 15 residues. CDR1 is SGHVS and CDR2 is FNYEAQ in the germline V gene. Sequenced: PBMCs. The sequence derives from a woman in her thirties or forties in good health and CMV-seropositive. The V gene is TRBV7-6, the J gene TRBJ2-1; 8 bases are shared with TRBD1. The CDR3 sequence is CASSPLRGLGNEQFF. CDR3 coding DNA: TGTGCCAGCAGCCCTCTCAGGGGGCTAGGCAATGAGCAGTTCTTC.